This T cell receptor beta chain is drawn from a study of beta chain features in type 1 diabetes. Whole-study context: Taken together, all samples contributed approximately 110 million examined sorted cells. Broader study findings: Sequencing used cDNA, and cells with high TCR expression could therefore be over-represented.

This clone occurred a few times. Its antigen is currently unknown. TCRB transcripts that were expressed got sequenced, as all of the isolated RNA had been reverse transcribed. Sequencing used immunoSEQ multiplex PCR; TCRdb keeps in-frame clones, though not all of them. Of around 350,000 clones in the sample, over 10% were seen once. Every donor provided one heparinised blood draw, which averaged approximately 120 mL. Germline V gene lookup returns CDR1 MNHNS and CDR2 SASEGT. Trimming took off 6 bases at V and 0 bases at J, with 8 bases between the two ends. This CDR3 comprises 14 residues. The chain is built from TRBV6-1 and TRBJ1-4; D is perhaps TRBD1 (6 bases). This TCR came from a man aged 18 to 30 in good health. Material for sequencing was naive CD4+ T cells from blood. The CDR3 sequence is CASRWTATNEKLFF. The CDR3 nucleotides are TGTGCCAGCAGATGGACAGCAACTAATGAAAAACTGTTTTTT.